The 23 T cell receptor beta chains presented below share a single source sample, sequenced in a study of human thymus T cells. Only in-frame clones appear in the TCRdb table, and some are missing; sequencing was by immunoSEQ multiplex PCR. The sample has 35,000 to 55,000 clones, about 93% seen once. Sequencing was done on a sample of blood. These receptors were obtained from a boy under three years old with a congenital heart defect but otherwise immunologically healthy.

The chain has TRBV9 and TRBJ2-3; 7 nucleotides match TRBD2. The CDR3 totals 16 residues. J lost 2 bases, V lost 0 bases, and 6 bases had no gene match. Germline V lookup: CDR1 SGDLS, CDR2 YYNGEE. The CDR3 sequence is CASSVAGGFTTDTQYF. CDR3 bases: TGTGCCAGCAGCGTAGCGGGGGGTTTCACCACAGATACGCAGTATTTT.

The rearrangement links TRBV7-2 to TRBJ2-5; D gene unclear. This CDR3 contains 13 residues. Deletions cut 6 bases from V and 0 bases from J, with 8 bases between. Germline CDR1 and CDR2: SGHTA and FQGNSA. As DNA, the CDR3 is TGTGCCAGCAGTCGAGCGTACCAAGAGACCCAGTACTTC. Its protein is CASSRAYQETQYF.

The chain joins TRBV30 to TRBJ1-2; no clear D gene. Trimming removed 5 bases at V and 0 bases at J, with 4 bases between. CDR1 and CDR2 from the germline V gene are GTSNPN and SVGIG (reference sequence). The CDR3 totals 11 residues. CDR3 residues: CAWDTNYGYTF. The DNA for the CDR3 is TGTGCCTGGGACACTAACTATGGCTACACCTTC.

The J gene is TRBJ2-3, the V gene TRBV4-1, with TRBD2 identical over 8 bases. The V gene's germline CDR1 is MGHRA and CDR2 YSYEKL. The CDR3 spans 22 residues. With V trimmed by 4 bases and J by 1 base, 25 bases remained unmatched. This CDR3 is CASSRFNPRLAGGHLGTDTQYF. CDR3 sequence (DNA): TGCGCCAGCAGCCGATTCAACCCGCGATTGGCGGGGGGACACCTAGGCACAGATACGCAGTATTTT.

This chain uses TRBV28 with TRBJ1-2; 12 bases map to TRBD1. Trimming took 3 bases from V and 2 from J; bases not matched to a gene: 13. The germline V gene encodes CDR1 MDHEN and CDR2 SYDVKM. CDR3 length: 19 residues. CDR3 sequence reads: CASSFSTGTGGWENYGYTF. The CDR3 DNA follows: TGTGCCAGCAGTTTTTCTACCGGGACAGGGGGCTGGGAAAACTATGGCTACACCTTC.

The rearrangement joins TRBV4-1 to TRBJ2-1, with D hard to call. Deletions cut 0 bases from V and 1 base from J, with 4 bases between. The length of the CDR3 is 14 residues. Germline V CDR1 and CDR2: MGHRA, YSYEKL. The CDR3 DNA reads TGCGCCAGCAGCCAAGAAGGGTCCTACAATGAGCAGTTCTTC. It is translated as CASSQEGSYNEQFF.

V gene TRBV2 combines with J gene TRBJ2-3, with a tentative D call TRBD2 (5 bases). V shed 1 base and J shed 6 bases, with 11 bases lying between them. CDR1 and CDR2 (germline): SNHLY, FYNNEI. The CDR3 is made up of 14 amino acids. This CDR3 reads CASSEGLAWDTQYF. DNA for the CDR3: TGTGCCAGCAGTGAAGGGTTAGCGTGGGATACGCAGTATTTT.

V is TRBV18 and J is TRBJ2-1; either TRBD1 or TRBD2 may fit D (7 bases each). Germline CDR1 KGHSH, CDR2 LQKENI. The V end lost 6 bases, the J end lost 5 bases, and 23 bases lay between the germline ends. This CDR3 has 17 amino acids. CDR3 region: CASSLLLPGGGDNEQFF. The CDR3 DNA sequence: TGTGCCAGCTCGCTTTTACTACCAGGGGGAGGGGACAATGAGCAGTTCTTC.

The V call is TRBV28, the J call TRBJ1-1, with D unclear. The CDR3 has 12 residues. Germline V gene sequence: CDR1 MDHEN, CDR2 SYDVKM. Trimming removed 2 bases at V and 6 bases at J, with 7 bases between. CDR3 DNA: TGTGCCAGCAGTTTAAGTGTTGCTGAAGCTTTCTTT. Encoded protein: CASSLSVAEAFF.

The DNA for the CDR3 is TGTGCCAGCAGCCCCAAGGGACAGGGACTCTATGGCTACACCTTC. Translation: CASSPKGQGLYGYTF. The rearrangement links TRBV7-9 to TRBJ1-2; 9 bases map to TRBD1. Losses at the gene ends were 5 bases for V and 4 bases for J; bases not matched to a gene: 8. This CDR3 comprises 15 residues. Looked up from germline, CDR1 is SEHNR and CDR2 is FQNEAQ (reference sequence).

The CDR3, as DNA: TGCGCCAGCAGCTTGGGGGTAGTAGCGGGGTTTCTCACAGATACGCAGTATTTT. Translated, it gives CASSLGVVAGFLTDTQYF. The V and J genes are TRBV5-1 and TRBJ2-3; 8 bases align to TRBD2. Germline V gene sequence: CDR1 SGHRS, CDR2 YFSETQ. There are 18 residues in the CDR3. V lost 0 bases and J lost 2; bases outside the gene matches: 11.

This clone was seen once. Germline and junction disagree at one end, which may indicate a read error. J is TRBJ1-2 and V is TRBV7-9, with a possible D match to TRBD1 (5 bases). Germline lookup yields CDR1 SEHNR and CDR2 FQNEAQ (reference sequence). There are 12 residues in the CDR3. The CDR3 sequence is CASSLGTYDYTF. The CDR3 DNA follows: TGTGCCAGCAGCTTAGGGACATATGACTACACCTTC.

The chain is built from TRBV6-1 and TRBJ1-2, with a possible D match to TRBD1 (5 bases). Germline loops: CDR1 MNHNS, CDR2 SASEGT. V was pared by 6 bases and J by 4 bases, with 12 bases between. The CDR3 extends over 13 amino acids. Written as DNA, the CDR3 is TGTGCCAGCAGCCCGGGACCCTCCTATGGCTACACCTTC. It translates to CASSPGPSYGYTF.

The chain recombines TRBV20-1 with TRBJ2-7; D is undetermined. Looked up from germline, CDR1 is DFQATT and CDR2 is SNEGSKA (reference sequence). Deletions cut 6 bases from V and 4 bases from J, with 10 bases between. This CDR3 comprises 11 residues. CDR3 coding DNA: TGCAGTGCCGGCCTCTTATACGAGCAGTACTTC. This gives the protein CSAGLLYEQYF.

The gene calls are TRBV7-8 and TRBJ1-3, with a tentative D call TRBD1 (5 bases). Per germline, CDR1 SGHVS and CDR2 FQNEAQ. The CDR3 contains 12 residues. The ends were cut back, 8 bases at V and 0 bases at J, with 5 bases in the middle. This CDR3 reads CASGGSGNTIYF. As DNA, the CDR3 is TGTGCCAGCGGGGGCTCTGGAAACACCATATATTTT.

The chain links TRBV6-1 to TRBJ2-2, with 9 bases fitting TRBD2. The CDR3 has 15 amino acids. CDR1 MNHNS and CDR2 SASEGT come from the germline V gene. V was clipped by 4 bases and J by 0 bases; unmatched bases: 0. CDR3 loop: CASSGGGANTGELFF. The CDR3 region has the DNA TGTGCCAGCAGTGGCGGGGGGGCGAACACCGGGGAGCTGTTTTTT.

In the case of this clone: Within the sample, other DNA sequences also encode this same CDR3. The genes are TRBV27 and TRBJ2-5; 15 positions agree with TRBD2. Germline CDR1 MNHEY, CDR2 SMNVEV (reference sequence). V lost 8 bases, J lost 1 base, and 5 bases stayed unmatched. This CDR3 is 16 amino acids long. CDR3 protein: CASAGTSGGPQETQYF. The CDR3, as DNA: TGTGCCAGCGCCGGGACTAGCGGGGGGCCCCAAGAGACCCAGTACTTC.

The CDR3 loop is CASSPRGLNTEAFF. For the CDR3, the DNA is TGTGCCAGCAGTCCTCGGGGGTTGAACACTGAAGCTTTCTTT. The rearrangement joins TRBV7-9 to TRBJ1-1, with D possibly TRBD1 on 5 matching bases. There are 14 residues in the CDR3. V was trimmed by 6 bases and J by 0 bases, leaving 11 bases between them. CDR1 is SEHNR, CDR2 FQNEAQ, per germline (reference sequence).

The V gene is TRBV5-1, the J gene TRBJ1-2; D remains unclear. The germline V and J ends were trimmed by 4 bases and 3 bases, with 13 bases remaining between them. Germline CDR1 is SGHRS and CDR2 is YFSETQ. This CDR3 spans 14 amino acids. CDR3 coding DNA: TGCGCCAGCAGCCCTTCGGACCTGGACTATGGCTACACCTTC. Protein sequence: CASSPSDLDYGYTF.

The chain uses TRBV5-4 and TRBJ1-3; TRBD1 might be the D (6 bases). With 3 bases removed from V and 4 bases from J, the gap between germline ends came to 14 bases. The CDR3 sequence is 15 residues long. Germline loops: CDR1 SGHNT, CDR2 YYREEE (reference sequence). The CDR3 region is CASSSRGGAGNTIYF. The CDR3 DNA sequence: TGTGCCAGCAGCTCCCGAGGGGGGGCCGGAAACACCATATATTTT.

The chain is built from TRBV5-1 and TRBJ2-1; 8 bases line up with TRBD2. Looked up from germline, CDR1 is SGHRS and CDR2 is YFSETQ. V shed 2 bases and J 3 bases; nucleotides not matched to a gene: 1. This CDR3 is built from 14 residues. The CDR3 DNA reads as TGCGCCAGCAGCTTCGGGACTAGCTACAATGAGCAGTTCTTC. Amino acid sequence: CASSFGTSYNEQFF.

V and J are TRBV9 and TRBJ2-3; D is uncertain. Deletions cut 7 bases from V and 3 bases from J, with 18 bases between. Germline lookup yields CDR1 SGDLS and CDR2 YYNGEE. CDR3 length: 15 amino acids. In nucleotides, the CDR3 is TGTGCCAGCTATCCGGGCCCAGGAGAAACAGATACGCAGTATTTT. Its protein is CASYPGPGETDTQYF. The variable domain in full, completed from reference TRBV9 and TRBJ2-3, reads DSGVTQTPKHLITATGQRVTLRCSPRSGDLSVYWYQQSLDQGLQFLIQYYNGEERAKGNILERFSAQQFPDLHSELNLSSLELGDSALYFCASYPGPGETDTQYFGPGTRLTVL.

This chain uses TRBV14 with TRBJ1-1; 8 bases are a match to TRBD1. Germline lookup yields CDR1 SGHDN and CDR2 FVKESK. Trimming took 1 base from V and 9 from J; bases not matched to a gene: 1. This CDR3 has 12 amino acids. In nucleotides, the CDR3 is TGTGCCAGCAGCCAAGGGACAGGGAAAGCTTTCTTT. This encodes CASSQGTGKAFF.